Below, 16 T cell receptor beta chains from the same sample are listed, as sequenced in a study of blood T cell repertoires in COVID-19. The table came from immunoSEQ multiplex PCR; TCRdb's copy has only in-frame clones and leaves some out. This table holds some 170,000 clones, 75% to 90% found once. Sample: peripheral blood. These receptors all come from a woman in her sixties with acute or convalescent COVID-19.

The J gene is TRBJ2-2, the V gene TRBV3-1 (or the pseudogene TRBV3-2); 15 bases agree with TRBD2. The V and J ends lost 5 bases and 5 bases, in that order; junction bases with no gene match: 3. This CDR3 comprises 16 residues. Germline V gene data show CDR1 as LGHDT and CDR2 as YNNKEL (reference sequence). The CDR3 nucleotides read TGTGCCAGCAGCTTCGGACTAGCGGGAGGGACCGGGGAGCTGTTTTTT. Its translation is CASSFGLAGGTGELFF.

The V call is TRBV21-1, the J call TRBJ2-7; TRBD1, the table's D call, was not compared with the DNA. TRBV21-1 constitutes a pseudogene. The CDR3 length is 15 residues. In nucleotides, the CDR3 is TGTGCCAGCAGCAAAGGGGGCAGAACGTTCAGTGAGCAGTACGTC. As protein: CASSKGGRTFSEQYV.

In this sample, this clone turned up a few times. The chain combines TRBV29-1 with TRBJ2-2; D gene ambiguous. Looked up from germline, CDR1 is SQVTM and CDR2 is ANQGSEA. The CDR3 loop spans 12 amino acids. Trimming stripped 6 bases from V and 5 bases from J, with 10 bases between. CDR3 coding DNA: TGCAGCGTCCTGACTCGTACCGGGGAGCTGTTTTTT. Amino acids: CSVLTRTGELFF.

This chain links TRBV10-3 with TRBJ2-1; 9 bases are shared with TRBD2. Germline CDR1 is ENHRY and CDR2 is SYGVKD. CDR3 length equals 15 residues. The ends lost 6 bases at V and 12 bases at J; junction bases unmatched: 15. DNA for the CDR3: TGTGCCATCAGCCAGGGGGTAGCGGGAGCTAAGTTGCAGTTCTTC. This codes for CAISQGVAGAKLQFF.

The genes are TRBV27 and TRBJ1-2; D gene ambiguous. Trimming removed 4 bases at V and 7 bases at J, with 13 bases between. The CDR3 has 13 residues. Germline CDR1 is MNHEY and CDR2 is SMNVEV (reference sequence). The CDR3 loop reads CASSSTGESGYTF. CDR3 sequence (DNA): TGTGCCAGCAGTTCCACTGGGGAGAGTGGCTACACCTTC.

The chain couples TRBV20-1 to TRBJ2-5; 7 bases align to TRBD2. Germline V gives CDR1 DFQATT, CDR2 SNEGSKA (reference sequence). V trimming: 5 bases; J trimming: 5 bases; junction bases outside the gene matches: 2. The CDR3 totals 11 residues. This CDR3 is CSALGGETQYF. The CDR3 DNA reads as TGCAGTGCTCTGGGGGGGGAGACCCAGTACTTC.

The V call is TRBV5-1, the J call TRBJ2-3, with a tentative D call TRBD2 (6 bases). V was trimmed by 2 bases and J by 2 bases, leaving 9 bases between them. CDR1 and CDR2 (germline): SGHRS, YFSETQ. The CDR3 loop spans 14 amino acids. CDR3 coding DNA: TGCGCCAGCAGCTTCCTAGCGACCACAGATACGCAGTATTTT. This translates into CASSFLATTDTQYF.

The chain carries TRBV27 and TRBJ2-7; 12 bases line up with TRBD2. The germline gives CDR1 MNHEY, CDR2 SMNVEV (reference sequence). V shed 5 bases and J 5 bases; nucleotides not matched to a gene: 25. The CDR3 sequence is 21 residues long. CDR3 nucleotides: TGTGCCAGCAGTCCTAGGGTTCTAGCGGGAGGGGGCTTAAGAGGGTTTGACGAGCAGTACTTC. Its translation is CASSPRVLAGGGLRGFDEQYF.

This chain links TRBV3-1 (or the pseudogene TRBV3-2) with TRBJ1-6, with TRBD1 identical over 8 bases. J was trimmed by 10 bases and V by 4 bases; bases with no gene match: 9. Germline assignment: CDR1 LGHDT and CDR2 YNNKEL (reference sequence). The CDR3 has 15 amino acids. The CDR3 spells CASSPTGASGSPLHF. The CDR3 DNA is TGTGCCAGCAGCCCGACAGGGGCGTCGGGCTCACCCCTCCACTTT.

The chain employs TRBV27 and TRBJ1-4, with 9 nucleotides matching TRBD1. The CDR3 is 16 residues long. CDR1 and CDR2 (germline): MNHEY, SMNVEV (reference sequence). The CDR3 DNA is TGTGCTACAGGGGGCGCATGGGGAACGACTAATGAAAAACTGTTTTTT. This codes for CATGGAWGTTNEKLFF.

The gene calls are TRBV6-1 and TRBJ2-7; 8 positions match TRBD2. The length of the CDR3 is 16 residues. Germline-derived CDR1 and CDR2 are MNHNS and SASEGT. J gave up 0 bases and V 3 bases, and 7 bases lay outside the gene matches. The chain's CDR3 is CASSDNSGVSSYEQYF. CDR3 coding DNA: TGTGCCAGCAGTGACAATAGCGGGGTTAGCTCCTACGAGCAGTACTTC.

The DNA for the CDR3 is TGTGCCAGCAGTAGGGACACGGGGTTTAACGAGCAGTACGTC. It encodes CASSRDTGFNEQYV. The chain couples TRBV6-2 or TRBV6-3 to TRBJ2-7, with D possibly matching TRBD1 (6 bases). The germline gives CDR1 MNHEY, CDR2 SVGEGT. This CDR3 spans 14 amino acids. V lost 5 bases, J lost 5 bases, and 16 bases lay in between.

This chain joins TRBV27 and TRBJ2-7; 15 bases align to TRBD2. The CDR3 length is 17 residues. V lost 6 bases, J lost 4 bases, and 10 bases stayed unmatched. Germline V CDR1 and CDR2: MNHEY, SMNVEV (reference sequence). CDR3 loop: CASRIASGLAGGYEQYF. The CDR3 nucleotides are TGTGCCAGCAGAATCGCCTCGGGACTAGCGGGAGGATACGAGCAGTACTTC.

The rearrangement uses TRBV11-2 and TRBJ1-1; D unclear. Germline loops: CDR1 SGHAT, CDR2 FQNNGV. V was cut by 5 bases and J by 0 bases, with 16 bases left in between. CDR3 length: 16 residues. The CDR3 spells CASSPRREALNTEAFF. In DNA, the CDR3 is TGTGCCAGCAGCCCACGTCGGGAGGCCTTGAACACTGAAGCTTTCTTT.

V is TRBV19 and J is TRBJ1-2, with a possible D match to TRBD1 (5 bases). The CDR3 spans 14 residues. V lost 4 bases and J 6 bases, leaving 15 bases between the germline ends. Germline V gene lookup returns CDR1 LNHDA and CDR2 SQIVND (reference sequence). The CDR3 DNA is TGTGCCAGTAGTACAAGGGTTGAAGGGGATGGCTACACCTTC. Its translation: CASSTRVEGDGYTF.

The chain carries TRBV3-1 (or the pseudogene TRBV3-2) and TRBJ1-2; 7 bases map to TRBD1. This CDR3 has 12 amino acids. Germline values: CDR1 LGHDT, CDR2 YNNKEL (reference sequence). The ends lost 4 bases at V and 7 bases at J; junction bases unmatched: 3. CDR3 bases: TGTGCCAGCAGCCCAGGGACAGTTGGCTACACCTTC. As protein: CASSPGTVGYTF.